This T cell receptor (beta chain) was identified in a study of CD8 T cells in ankylosing spondylitis. Germline CDR1 MNHEY, CDR2 SVGAGI. The V end was cut by 3 bases, the J end by 10 bases, with 16 bases between. CDR3 length: 14 amino acids. TCRdb independently ran MiXCR on the 5' RACE reads; one entry per CDR3 protein. The sample lists some 130,000 distinct CDR3 sequences; about 13% were seen once. In its sample, this clonotype was seen many times. The sequence was collected from a female donor with ankylosing spondylitis or in good health (not recorded which). V is TRBV6-5 and J is TRBJ1-3, with D uncertain. Sequencing was carried out using blood, either unsorted or a sorted T cell fraction (not recorded which). The CDR3 DNA sequence: TGTGCCAGCAGTTATTCTAGGGTCGGCGGGACCATATATTTT. Its protein is CASSYSRVGGTIYF.